Listed below are T cell receptor beta chains from one sample, sequenced in a study of blood T cells in healthy people across ages. TCRdb reprocessed the 5' RACE reads via MiXCR and lists one record per CDR3 protein. The profile shows approximately 690,000 distinct CDR3 sequences, around 38% of them singletons. Sequenced material: blood. The receptors were gathered from a man aged 80 or over in good health. Each CDR3 is given with its conserved first and last residue. The D gene is left open where the match is weak. Size tells how often a clone was seen (once, few, many) or the class of an expanded clone, and some rows leave it out.

J | size | V | D | DNA | CDR3
TRBJ1-3 | . | TRBV12-3/TRBV12-4 | . | TGTGCCATCCTGGACGTCAGCAGGGGAAACGCCATATATTTT | CAILDVSRGNAIYF
TRBJ2-1 | . | TRBV20-1 | . | TGCAGTGCTAGATTACTCAATGAGCAGTTCTTC | CSARLLNEQFF
TRBJ2-3 | few | TRBV7-2 | TRBD2 | TGTGCCAGCAGCTTTAGCGGGAGAAGGGGTCGGGGCACAGATACGCAGTATTTT | CASSFSGRRGRGTDTQYF
TRBJ2-2 | . | TRBV11-3 | . | TGTGCCAGCAGCCCAGGAAGGGGAACGAACACCGGGGAGCTGTTTTTT | CASSPGRGTNTGELFF
TRBJ1-2 | . | TRBV6-6 | TRBD1 | TGTACCAGCAGTTCAGCACAGGGGAACTATGGCTACACCTTC | CTSSSAQGNYGYTF
TRBJ2-4 | few | TRBV20-1 | TRBD2 | TGCAGTGCTAGGGACCATGGACTAGCGAGGACCAAAAACATTCAGTACTTC | CSARDHGLARTKNIQYF
TRBJ2-7 | . | TRBV2 | TRBD2 | TGTGCCAGCAGCAGAATAGCGGGAGGGCTGGAGCAGTACTTC | CASSRIAGGLEQYF
TRBJ1-5 | . | TRBV12-3/TRBV12-4 | . | TGTGCCAGCAGCCGAGGGACGGCCTATAGCAATCAGCCCCAGCATTTT | CASSRGTAYSNQPQHF
TRBJ2-3 | . | TRBV6-6 | TRBD2 | TGTGCCAGCGGGGCTAGCGGTTCCCGCACAGATACGCAGTATTTT | CASGASGSRTDTQYF
TRBJ2-7 | . | TRBV12-3/TRBV12-4 | . | TGTGCCAGCAGTTTTGGACTAGGGGGAGGCAATGAGCAGTACTTC | CASSFGLGGGNEQYF
TRBJ2-7 | . | TRBV7-6 | TRBD1 | TGTGCCAGCAGCCCTAAGGGAGGACAGGGGTTCTACGAGCAGTACTTC | CASSPKGGQGFYEQYF
TRBJ2-3 | few | TRBV27 | TRBD2 | TGTGCCAGCAGTTTGAGCGGGATTAGCACAGATACGCAGTATTTT | CASSLSGISTDTQYF
TRBJ1-4 | . | TRBV15 | . | TGTGCCACCAGCAGAGTACAGGGAGGTGAAAAACTGTTTTTT | CATSRVQGGEKLFF
TRBJ2-7 | many | TRBV7-2 | TRBD1 | TGTGCCAGCAGCCGGACAGGGGGACGGGAGCAGTACTTC | CASSRTGGREQYF
TRBJ1-1 | few | TRBV7-8 | TRBD1 | TGTGCCAGCAGCTTGGATTCTACAGGGGCCGGGACTGAAGCTTTCTTT | CASSLDSTGAGTEAFF
TRBJ1-6 | many | TRBV20-1 | TRBD1 | TGCAGTGCGCGGACAGGTTCAGGGGTTAATTCACCCCTCCACTTT | CSARTGSGVNSPLHF
TRBJ2-3 | . | TRBV12-3/TRBV12-4 | TRBD2 | TGTGCCAGCAAGAGGCGGGGGACGGCAGATACGCAGTATTTT | CASKRRGTADTQYF
TRBJ2-1 | many | TRBV5-1 | TRBD2 | TGCGCCAGCACCCCTTTTACTAGCGGACACAATGAGCAGTTCTTC | CASTPFTSGHNEQFF
TRBJ1-1 | . | TRBV7-2 | . | TGTGCCAGCAGCTTAATCCAGGGGACTGAAGCTTTCTTT | CASSLIQGTEAFF
TRBJ2-5 | few | TRBV9 | TRBD2 | TGTGCCAGCAGCGCACAGGGACTAGCGGGTGTGGAGACCCAGTACTTC | CASSAQGLAGVETQYF
TRBJ2-1 | . | TRBV6-6 | TRBD2 | TGTGCCAGCAGAACTCCTAGCGGGGTTTACAATGAGCAGTTCTTC | CASRTPSGVYNEQFF
TRBJ2-3 | . | TRBV5-1 | . | TGCGCCAGCAGCCCGAGCCTCACAGATACGCAGTATTTT | CASSPSLTDTQYF
TRBJ2-3 | . | TRBV6-6 | TRBD1 | TGTGCCAGCCGTTCGTCCGGACAGGGTGTTTCAGATACGCAGTATTTT | CASRSSGQGVSDTQYF
TRBJ2-7 | . | TRBV20-1 | TRBD2 | TGCGGTCAGCGCGGGAGGACGGGCTACGAGCAGTACTTC | CGQRGRTGYEQYF
TRBJ2-7 | . | TRBV5-5 | . | TGTGCCAGCAGCTTGGGGCGTGACCGGGGCAATGAGCAGTACTTC | CASSLGRDRGNEQYF
TRBJ1-1 | few | TRBV2 | . | TGTGCCAGCAGTGAAAGCAGGGCTGATGAAGCTTTCTTT | CASSESRADEAFF
TRBJ1-2 | . | TRBV20-1 | . | TGCAGTGCCAATATACCGCCGGGACGGATTTATGGCTACACCTTC | CSANIPPGRIYGYTF
TRBJ2-1 | once | TRBV27 | TRBD2 | TGTGCCAGCAGTCCGATTAGCGGGGGGGCCAACTACGAGCAGTTCTTC | CASSPISGGANYEQFF
TRBJ1-2 | . | TRBV20-1 | . | TGCAGTGCTAGGATTGGGACCTATGGCTACACCTTC | CSARIGTYGYTF
TRBJ2-6 | . | TRBV25-1 | . | TGTGCCAGCACAGGGACTGGGGCCAACGTCCTGACTTTC | CASTGTGANVLTF
TRBJ2-7 | . | TRBV10-3 | . | TGTGCCATCAGTGTCGGCAGGGCAGCCTACGAGCAGTACTTC | CAISVGRAAYEQYF
TRBJ2-7 | many | TRBV11-2 | . | TGTGCCAGCAGCTTAGTAGTTACATCAGGGTCCGAGCAGTACTTC | CASSLVVTSGSEQYF